The following is a T cell receptor beta chain sequence with its context. This specimen belongs to a study of T cell changes during pregnancy in multiple sclerosis. Sequencing was performed with immunoSEQ multiplex PCR; in TCRdb, only in-frame clones are kept and a portion is missing. This table has about 51,000 clones, 93% appearing once. The CDR3 has 12 amino acids. Trimming shortened V by 4 bases and J by 7 bases, and 13 bases separated the two germline ends. CDR1 is SQVTM, CDR2 ANQGSEA, per germline. The sample consisted of peripheral blood, taken in the second trimester of pregnancy. This TCR was sampled from a female donor with multiple sclerosis, enrolled in a pregnancy study. The V and J genes are TRBV29-1 and TRBJ1-2, with D maybe TRBD1 (6 bases). This CDR3 is CSVAQGGSGYTF. The CDR3 DNA reads as TGCAGCGTTGCACAGGGCGGGAGTGGCTACACCTTC.